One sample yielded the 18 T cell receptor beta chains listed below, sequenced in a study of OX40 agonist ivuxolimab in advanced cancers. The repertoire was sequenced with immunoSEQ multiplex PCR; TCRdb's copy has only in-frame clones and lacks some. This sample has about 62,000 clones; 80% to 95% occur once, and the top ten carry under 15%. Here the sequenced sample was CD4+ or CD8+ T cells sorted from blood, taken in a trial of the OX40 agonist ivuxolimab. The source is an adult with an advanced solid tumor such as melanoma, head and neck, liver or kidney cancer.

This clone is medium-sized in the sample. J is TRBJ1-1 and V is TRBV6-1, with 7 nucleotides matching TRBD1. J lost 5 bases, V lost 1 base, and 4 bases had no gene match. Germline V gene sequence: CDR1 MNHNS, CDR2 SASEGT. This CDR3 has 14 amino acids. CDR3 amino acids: CASSEDRGMTEAFF. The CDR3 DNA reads TGTGCCAGCAGTGAAGACAGGGGCATGACTGAAGCTTTCTTT.

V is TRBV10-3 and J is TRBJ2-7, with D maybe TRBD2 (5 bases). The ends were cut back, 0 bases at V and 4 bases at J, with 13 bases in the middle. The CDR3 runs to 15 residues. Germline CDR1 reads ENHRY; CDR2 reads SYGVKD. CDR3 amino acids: CAISESRDGEYEQYF. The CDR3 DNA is TGTGCCATCAGTGAGTCGAGGGATGGGGAGTACGAGCAGTACTTC.

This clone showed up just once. This CDR3 is CASSWRWRDEAFF. CDR3 in DNA: TGCGCCAGCAGCTGGAGGTGGAGGGATGAAGCTTTCTTT. This chain connects TRBV5-1 to TRBJ1-1; D is undetermined. Germline CDR1 reads SGHRS; CDR2 reads YFSETQ. V shed 3 bases and J shed 7 bases, with 13 bases lying between them. This CDR3 spans 13 amino acids.

CDR3 sequence reads: CASSVQGNTEAFF. The CDR3 DNA sequence: TGTGCCAGCAGCGTACAGGGGAACACTGAAGCTTTCTTT. This chain uses TRBV7-6 with TRBJ1-1; TRBD1 might be the D (6 bases). V gave up 5 bases and J gave up 1 base, with 8 bases separating them. This CDR3 contains 13 residues. Germline V CDR1 and CDR2: SGHVS, FNYEAQ. The full variable domain, rest sourced from reference TRBV7-6 and TRBJ1-1, is GAGVSQSPRYKVTKRGQDVALRCDPISGHVSLYWYRQALGQGPEFLTYFNYEAQQDKSGLPNDRFSAERPEGSISTLTIQRTEQRDSAMYRCASSVQGNTEAFFGQGTRLTVV.

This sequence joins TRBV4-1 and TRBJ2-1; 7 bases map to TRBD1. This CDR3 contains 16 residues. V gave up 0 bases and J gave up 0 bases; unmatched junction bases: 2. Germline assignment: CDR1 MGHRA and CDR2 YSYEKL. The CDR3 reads CASSQETGSSYNEQFF. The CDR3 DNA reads TGCGCCAGCAGCCAAGAGACAGGGAGCTCCTACAATGAGCAGTTCTTC.

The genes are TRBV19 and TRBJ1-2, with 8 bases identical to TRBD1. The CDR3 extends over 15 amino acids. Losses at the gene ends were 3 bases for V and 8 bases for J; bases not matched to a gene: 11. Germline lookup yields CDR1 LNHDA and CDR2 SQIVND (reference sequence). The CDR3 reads CASSMRQGLGNGYTF. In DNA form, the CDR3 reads TGTGCCAGTAGTATGCGACAGGGGCTAGGTAACGGCTACACCTTC.

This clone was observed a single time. The DNA for the CDR3 is TGTGCCAGCAGTTTTCAGGGTTCCAACGAGCAGTACTTC. Its translation: CASSFQGSNEQYF. The gene calls are TRBV27 and TRBJ2-7, with a tentative D call TRBD1 (5 bases). Trimming shortened V by 3 bases and J by 5 bases, and 11 bases separated the two germline ends. The length of the CDR3 is 13 residues. Germline V gives CDR1 MNHEY, CDR2 SMNVEV (reference sequence).

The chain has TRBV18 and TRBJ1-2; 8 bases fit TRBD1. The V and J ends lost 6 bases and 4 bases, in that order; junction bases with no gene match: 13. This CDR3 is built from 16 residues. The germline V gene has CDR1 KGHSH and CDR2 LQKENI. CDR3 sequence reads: CASSPDRAPTLYGYTF. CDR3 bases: TGTGCCAGCTCGCCGGACAGGGCCCCGACGCTCTATGGCTACACCTTC.

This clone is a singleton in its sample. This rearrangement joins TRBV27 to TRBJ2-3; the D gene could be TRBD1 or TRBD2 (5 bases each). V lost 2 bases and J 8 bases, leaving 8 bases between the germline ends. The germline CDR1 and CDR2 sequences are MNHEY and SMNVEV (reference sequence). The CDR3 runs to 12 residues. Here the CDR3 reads CASSLGGSTQYF. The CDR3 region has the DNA TGTGCCAGCAGTTTAGGGGGTTCTACGCAGTATTTT.

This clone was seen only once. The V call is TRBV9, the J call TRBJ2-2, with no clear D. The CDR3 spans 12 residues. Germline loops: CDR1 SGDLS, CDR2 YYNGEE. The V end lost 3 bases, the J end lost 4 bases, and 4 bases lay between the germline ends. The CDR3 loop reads CASSGLTGELFF. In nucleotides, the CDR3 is TGTGCCAGCAGCGGACTCACCGGGGAGCTGTTTTTT.

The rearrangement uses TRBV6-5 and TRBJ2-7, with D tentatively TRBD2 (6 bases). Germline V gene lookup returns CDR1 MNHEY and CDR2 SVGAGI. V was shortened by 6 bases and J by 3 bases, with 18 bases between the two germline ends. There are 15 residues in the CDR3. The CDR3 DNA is TGTGCCAGCAGCCTGGGGGTTAGCGGCCACTACGAGCAGTACTTC. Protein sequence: CASSLGVSGHYEQYF.

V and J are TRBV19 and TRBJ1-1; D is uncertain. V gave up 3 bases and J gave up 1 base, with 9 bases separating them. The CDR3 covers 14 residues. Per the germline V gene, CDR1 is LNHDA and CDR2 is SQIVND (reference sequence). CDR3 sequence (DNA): TGTGCCAGTAGTATGTGGGGTGGGAACACTGAAGCTTTCTTT. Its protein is CASSMWGGNTEAFF.

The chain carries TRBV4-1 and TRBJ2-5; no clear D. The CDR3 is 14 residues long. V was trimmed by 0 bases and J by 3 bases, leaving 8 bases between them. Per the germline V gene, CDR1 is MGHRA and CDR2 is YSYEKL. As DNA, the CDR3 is TGCGCCAGCAGCCAAGAAAACTTAAAAGAGACCCAGTACTTC. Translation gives CASSQENLKETQYF.

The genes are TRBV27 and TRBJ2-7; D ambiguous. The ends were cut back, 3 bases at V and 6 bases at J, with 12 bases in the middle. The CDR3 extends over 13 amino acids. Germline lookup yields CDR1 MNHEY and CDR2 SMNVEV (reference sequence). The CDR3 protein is CASSFNAGVEQYF. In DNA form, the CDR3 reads TGTGCCAGCAGTTTTAATGCTGGGGTCGAGCAGTACTTC.

The CDR3 spells CASSYTTGGVEDYGYTF. In DNA, the CDR3 is TGTGCCAGCAGCTATACGACAGGGGGCGTAGAGGACTATGGCTACACCTTC. The chain joins TRBV11-2 to TRBJ1-2; 10 bases line up with TRBD1. Germline V CDR1 and CDR2: SGHAT, FQNNGV. The CDR3 sequence is 17 residues long. Trimming took 4 bases from V and 3 from J; bases not matched to a gene: 11.

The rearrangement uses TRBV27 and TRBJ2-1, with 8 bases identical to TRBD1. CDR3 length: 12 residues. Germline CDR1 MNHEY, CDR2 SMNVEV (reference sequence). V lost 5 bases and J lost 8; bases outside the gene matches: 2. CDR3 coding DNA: TGTGCCAGCAGTGGACAGGGTTATGAGCAGTTCTTC. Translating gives CASSGQGYEQFF.

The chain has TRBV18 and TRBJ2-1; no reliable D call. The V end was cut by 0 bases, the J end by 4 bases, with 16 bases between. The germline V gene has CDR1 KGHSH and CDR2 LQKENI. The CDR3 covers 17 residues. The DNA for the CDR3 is TGTGCCAGCTCACCACCGGGTGGTTCCTACGGGTACAATGAGCAGTTCTTC. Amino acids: CASSPPGGSYGYNEQFF.

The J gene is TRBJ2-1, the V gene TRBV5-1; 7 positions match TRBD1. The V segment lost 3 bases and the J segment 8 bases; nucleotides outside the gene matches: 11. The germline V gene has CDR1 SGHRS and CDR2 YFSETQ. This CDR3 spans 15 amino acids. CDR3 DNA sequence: TGCGCCAGCAGCTCCACGACAGGGATTTGGGATGAGCAGTTCTTC. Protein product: CASSSTTGIWDEQFF.